A selection of T cell receptor beta chains follows, all from one sample in a study of cytomegalovirus exposure and HLA in healthy donors. This table comes from immunoSEQ multiplex PCR, and its TCRdb copy is limited to in-frame clones, with some not included. The profile covers more than 150,000 clones, with roughly 80% appearing a single time and 5% to 7.5% taken by the ten largest. The sequencing sample was made of PBMCs. Every receptor here comes from a woman between 45 and 60 years old in good health and CMV-seropositive. Both conserved end residues are part of each CDR3. The order of the fields is V gene, J gene, D gene, clone size, CDR3 DNA, CDR3 protein. A D gene is named only where the DNA matches it firmly. Some rows have no size entry. The others give once, few or many, or a class for an expanded clone.

>TRBV6-1|TRBJ1-5|TRBD1|NA
TGTGCCAGCAGGGACAGGGACAATCAGCCCCAGCATTTT
CASRDRDNQPQHF
>TRBV6-1|TRBJ1-2|TRBD1|NA
TGTGCCAGCAGAGACAGGGACCGGCGTGGCTACACCTTC
CASRDRDRRGYTF
>TRBV29-1|TRBJ2-3|NA|few
TGCAGCGTTGGTTCAGGGGCCTTCACAGATACGCAGTATTTT
CSVGSGAFTDTQYF
>TRBV29-1|TRBJ1-3|NA|NA
TGCAGCGTTGGTGACTCGGGAAACACCATATATTTT
CSVGDSGNTIYF
>TRBV5-6|TRBJ2-7|TRBD1|NA
TGTGCCAGCAGCCTTGGACAGGGCGAGCAGTACTTC
CASSLGQGEQYF
>TRBV4-3|TRBJ2-6|TRBD1|once
TGCGCCAGCAGCCGGGGACAGGGTGATAGTGGGGCCAACGTCCTGACTTTC
CASSRGQGDSGANVLTF
>TRBV28|TRBJ1-1|NA|NA
TGTGCCAGCAGTTCAGGGGTGAACACTGAAGCTTTCTTT
CASSSGVNTEAFF
>TRBV9|TRBJ2-2|NA|NA
TGTGCCAGCAGCCTATCCGACACCGGGGAGCTGTTTTTT
CASSLSDTGELFF
>TRBV6-6|TRBJ1-1|NA|NA
TGTGCCAGCGGACAACTCGGGGAAGCTTTCTTT
CASGQLGEAFF
>TRBV6-5|TRBJ1-1|TRBD1|NA
TGTGCCAGCAGTTACAGGGGGCTCGCTAACACTGAAGCTTTCTTT
CASSYRGLANTEAFF
>TRBV7-3|TRBJ2-2|NA|NA
TGTGCCAGCAGCTCTCGGGGAGGCGGGGAGCTGTTTTTT
CASSSRGGGELFF
>TRBV6-5|TRBJ1-5|TRBD1|NA
TGTGCCAGCACCCCCCTGACAGGGGATCAGCCCCAGCATTTT
CASTPLTGDQPQHF
>TRBV6-1|TRBJ2-7|TRBD1|NA
TGTGCCAGCAGTCTGGCAGGGGGCTACGAGCAGTACTTC
CASSLAGGYEQYF
>TRBV7-8|TRBJ2-3|TRBD2|NA
TGTGCCAGCAGCCCCAAGCGGGGGGACACAGATACGCAGTATTTT
CASSPKRGDTDTQYF
>TRBV9|TRBJ2-4|TRBD2|NA
TGTGCCAGCAGCGTAGGGCTAGCGGGGGGGTGGGAGAACATTCAGTACTTC
CASSVGLAGGWENIQYF
>TRBV27|TRBJ2-1|TRBD1|NA
TGTGCCAGCAGTCCCGGGACAGGCGGCAATGAGCAGTTCTTC
CASSPGTGGNEQFF
>TRBV10-1|TRBJ2-2|NA|NA
TGCGCCAGCAGTGAGCAGGTGAACACCGGGGAGCTGTTTTTT
CASSEQVNTGELFF
>TRBV9|TRBJ1-2|NA|NA
TGTGCCAGCTCCCCGGGGGGTCGGGACACTAACTATGGCTACACCTTC
CASSPGGRDTNYGYTF
>TRBV2|TRBJ2-2|TRBD1|once
TGTGCCAGCAAGTCGCAGGGGGAACCCACCGGGGAGCTGTTTTTT
CASKSQGEPTGELFF
>TRBV18|TRBJ1-4|TRBD1|NA
TGTGCCAGCTCACGGGACAGGGGGACCGAAAAACTGTTTTTT
CASSRDRGTEKLFF
>TRBV15|TRBJ2-2|NA|NA
TGTGCCACCAGGGAAACAGGGTACACCGGGGAGCTGTTTTTT
CATRETGYTGELFF
>TRBV30|TRBJ2-1|TRBD2|NA
TGTGCCTGGAGTCCCCGACTAGCTACCAATGAGCAGTTCTTC
CAWSPRLATNEQFF